The rows below give T cell receptor beta chains drawn from one sample of a study of blood T cell repertoires in COVID-19. The repertoire was sequenced with immunoSEQ multiplex PCR; TCRdb's copy has only in-frame clones and lacks some. The table shows about 210,000 clones, with 88% occurring only once. The sample taken for sequencing was peripheral blood. Every receptor here comes from a man between 65 and 85 years old with acute or convalescent COVID-19. Each CDR3 is given with its conserved first and last residue. A D gene is named only where the DNA matches it firmly. Only some rows state a clone size, as once, few, many or a class for expanded clones.

d_call j_call v_call clone_size cdr3_aa cdr3_nt
TRBD1 TRBJ1-2 TRBV10-3 NA CAIRTGTGDYGYTF TGTGCCATCAGAACCGGGACAGGGGACTATGGCTACACCTTC
NA TRBJ1-4 TRBV7-9 few CASSSRSLLTTNEKLFF TGTGCCAGCAGCTCTCGGAGTTTACTAACAACTAATGAAAAACTGTTTTTT
NA TRBJ1-1 TRBV7-2 NA CASSPQSGDLTAFF TGTGCCAGCAGCCCCCAGTCCGGGGATCTTACCGCTTTCTTT
TRBD1 TRBJ2-1 TRBV2 NA CASREGGQGSYNEQFF TGTGCCAGCAGGGAAGGGGGACAGGGCTCCTACAATGAGCAGTTCTTC
TRBD1 TRBJ1-6 TRBV30 NA CALGQGNSPLHF TGTGCCTTGGGACAGGGTAATTCACCCCTCCACTTT
TRBD1 TRBJ2-5 TRBV18 NA CASSSRQGQETQYF TGTGCCAGCTCCTCCAGACAGGGTCAGGAGACCCAGTACTTC
TRBD2 TRBJ2-1 TRBV30 NA CAWSVLRTSGGYNEQFF TGTGCCTGGAGTGTACTGAGGACTAGCGGGGGTTACAATGAGCAGTTCTTC
TRBD2 TRBJ2-7 TRBV5-6 NA CASSPFGSSGKYEQYF TGTGCCAGCAGCCCCTTTGGATCTAGCGGGAAGTACGAGCAGTACTTC
TRBD2 TRBJ2-1 TRBV6-5 NA CASSYSSGSYSEQFF TGTGCCAGCAGTTACTCAAGCGGGAGTTATAGTGAGCAGTTCTTC
NA TRBJ2-5 TRBV27 NA CASSSRSNILQETQYF TGTGCCAGCAGTTCGAGAAGCAATATCCTTCAAGAGACCCAGTACTTC
TRBD2 TRBJ2-3 TRBV18 NA CASSPGLALVKGSQYF TGTGCCAGCTCACCGGGACTAGCCCTTGTTAAGGGGTCGCAGTATTTT
TRBD1 TRBJ2-2 TRBV6-6 NA CASKQGANTGELFF TGTGCCAGCAAACAGGGGGCTAACACCGGGGAGCTGTTTTTT
NA TRBJ2-2 TRBV6-2/TRBV6-3 NA CASSQRLGPLPGELFF TGTGCCAGCAGCCAACGACTAGGACCCTTACCCGGGGAGCTGTTTTTT
TRBD1 TRBJ2-3 TRBV7-3 NA CASSSTTGLDTQYF TGTGCCAGCAGCTCCACGACAGGGTTAGATACGCAGTATTTT
TRBD1 TRBJ1-4 TRBV28 NA CASTRTGGGGIEKLFF TGTGCCAGCACCCGGACAGGGGGCGGGGGGATTGAAAAACTGTTTTTT
TRBD1 TRBJ1-1 TRBV5-4 NA CASSSGQGVTDTEAFF TGTGCCAGCAGCTCCGGACAGGGAGTGACAGACACTGAAGCTTTCTTT
TRBD1 TRBJ1-5 TRBV3-1/TRBV3-2 NA CASSQGGGQGVQPQHF TGTGCCAGCAGCCAAGGCGGCGGACAGGGGGTTCAGCCCCAGCATTTT
NA TRBJ2-7 TRBV6-2/TRBV6-3 NA CASSYGVEGYEQYF TGTGCCAGCAGTTACGGAGTTGAGGGCTACGAGCAGTACTTC
NA TRBJ2-2 TRBV27 NA CASKETPGELFF TGTGCCAGCAAAGAGACTCCCGGGGAGCTGTTTTTT
TRBD1 TRBJ2-7 TRBV5-1 NA CASSLSATGVDEQYF TGCGCCAGCAGCTTGTCGGCAACAGGGGTAGACGAGCAGTACTTC
TRBD1 TRBJ2-5 TRBV7-2 NA CASSLGWTGVLAKETQYF TGTGCCAGCAGCTTAGGATGGACAGGGGTCTTGGCCAAAGAGACCCAGTACTTC
TRBD1 TRBJ1-6 TRBV2 NA CASTQDRVNSPLHF TGTGCCAGCACCCAGGACAGGGTTAATTCACCCCTCCACTTT
NA TRBJ2-7 TRBV6-5 NA CASRPGVGDYEQYF TGTGCCAGCAGACCTGGGGTAGGGGACTACGAGCAGTACTTC
NA TRBJ1-2 TRBV5-6 NA CASSLVQPNYGYTF TGTGCCAGCAGCTTGGTACAGCCTAACTATGGCTACACCTTC
NA TRBJ1-2 TRBV14 once CASSQEAGRAGYTF TGTGCCAGCAGCCAAGAGGCAGGGCGTGCTGGCTACACCTTC
TRBD2 TRBJ2-1 TRBV6-5 NA CASSYQPSGRAQEQFF TGTGCCAGCAGTTACCAGCCTAGCGGGAGGGCCCAGGAGCAGTTCTTC
NA TRBJ1-3 TRBV19 NA CASTLARQPISGNTIYF TGTGCCAGTACCCTAGCCCGTCAGCCGATCTCTGGAAACACCATATATTTT
NA TRBJ2-2 TRBV7-6 NA CASSLQRVRGPGELFF TGTGCCAGCAGCTTACAGCGGGTCCGGGGTCCCGGGGAGCTGTTTTTT
NA TRBJ1-4 TRBV3-1/TRBV3-2 NA CASSQSLLLDEKLFF TGTGCCAGCAGCCAGTCTTTACTCCTTGATGAAAAACTGTTTTTT
NA TRBJ1-2 TRBV19 NA CAVQRVGQSGGYTF TGTGCCGTACAAAGGGTAGGACAATCGGGTGGCTACACCTTC
NA TRBJ2-1 TRBV9 NA CASSVSGYNEQFF TGTGCCAGCAGCGTATCCGGGTACAATGAGCAGTTCTTC
TRBD1 TRBJ1-1 TRBV3-1/TRBV3-2 NA CASSQYLAGGPGTEAFF TGTGCCAGCAGCCAATACTTGGCAGGGGGGCCGGGCACTGAAGCTTTCTTT
NA TRBJ2-5 TRBV5-1 NA CASSLGSGKETQYF TGCGCCAGCAGCTTGGGGTCAGGGAAAGAGACCCAGTACTTC
NA TRBJ2-3 TRBV5-1 NA CASSPTWGDGTDTQYF TGCGCCAGCAGCCCGACTTGGGGGGATGGCACAGATACGCAGTATTTT
NA TRBJ1-2 TRBV4-1 few CASSQASGNYGYTF TGCGCCAGCAGCCAAGCCTCAGGGAACTATGGCTACACCTTC
NA TRBJ1-1 TRBV28 NA CASSLTVNTEAFF TGTGCCAGCAGCTTGACAGTGAACACTGAAGCTTTCTTT
TRBD1 TRBJ2-7 TRBV9 NA CASSVEAGGDREQYF TGTGCCAGCAGCGTAGAGGCAGGGGGTGACCGCGAGCAGTACTTC
TRBD1 TRBJ1-2 TRBV19 NA CASSITGGITNYGYTF TGTGCCAGTAGTATCACAGGGGGCATAACTAACTATGGCTACACCTTC
NA TRBJ1-2 TRBV5-1 NA CASSQSRGEGYTF TGCGCCAGCAGCCAGTCAAGGGGTGAGGGCTACACCTTC
NA TRBJ2-7 TRBV7-2 once CASSPRAVLTYEQYF TGTGCCAGCAGCCCGAGAGCGGTCCTAACCTACGAGCAGTACTTC
NA TRBJ2-7 TRBV3-1/TRBV3-2 NA CASSPPSSYEQYF TGTGCCAGCAGCCCCCCCAGCTCCTACGAGCAGTACTTC
TRBD2 TRBJ2-2 TRBV15 NA CATSRDNEGLAGAGELFF TGTGCCACCAGCAGAGATAATGAGGGACTAGCGGGAGCCGGGGAGCTGTTTTTT